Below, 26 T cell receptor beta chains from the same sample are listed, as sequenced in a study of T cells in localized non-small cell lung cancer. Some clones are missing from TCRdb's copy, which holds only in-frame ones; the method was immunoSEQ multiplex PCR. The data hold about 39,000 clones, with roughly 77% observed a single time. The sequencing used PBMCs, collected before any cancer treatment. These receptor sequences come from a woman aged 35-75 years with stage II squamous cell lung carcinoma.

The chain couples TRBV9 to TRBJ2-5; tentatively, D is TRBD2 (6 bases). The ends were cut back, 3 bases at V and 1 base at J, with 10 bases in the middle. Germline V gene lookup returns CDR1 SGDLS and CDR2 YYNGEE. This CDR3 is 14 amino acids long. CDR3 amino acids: CASSESSVQETQYF. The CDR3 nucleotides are TGTGCCAGCAGCGAATCTAGCGTCCAAGAGACCCAGTACTTC. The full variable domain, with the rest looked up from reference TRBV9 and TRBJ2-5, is DSGVTQTPKHLITATGQRVTLRCSPRSGDLSVYWYQQSLDQGLQFLIQYYNGEERAKGNILERFSAQQFPDLHSELNLSSLELGDSALYFCASSESSVQETQYFGPGTRLLVL.

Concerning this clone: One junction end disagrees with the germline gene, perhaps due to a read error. In nucleotides, the CDR3 is TGTGCTAGCAGCGCGGGACAGGGGGACTCCTACGAGCAGTACTTC. It specifies CASSAGQGDSYEQYF. The genes are TRBV7-7 and TRBJ2-7; the match to TRBD1 covers 11 bases. CDR3 length equals 15 residues. CDR1 is SSHAT, CDR2 FNYEAQ, per germline (reference sequence).

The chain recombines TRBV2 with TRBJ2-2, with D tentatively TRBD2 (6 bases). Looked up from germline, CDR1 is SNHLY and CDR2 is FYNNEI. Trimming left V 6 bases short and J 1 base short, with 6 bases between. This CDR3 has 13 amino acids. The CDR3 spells CASRGGNTGELFF. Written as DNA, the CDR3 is TGTGCCAGCAGGGGGGGGAACACCGGGGAGCTGTTTTTT.

The CDR3 coding sequence is TGTGCCAGCAGCTTAGTCCAGGGCCAAGAGACCCAGTACTTC. Translating it yields CASSLVQGQETQYF. The rearrangement joins TRBV7-2 to TRBJ2-5, with D tentatively TRBD1 (5 bases). The CDR3 spans 14 residues. Per germline, CDR1 SGHTA and CDR2 FQGNSA. Trimming cost V 1 base and J 1 base, with 7 bases left between them.

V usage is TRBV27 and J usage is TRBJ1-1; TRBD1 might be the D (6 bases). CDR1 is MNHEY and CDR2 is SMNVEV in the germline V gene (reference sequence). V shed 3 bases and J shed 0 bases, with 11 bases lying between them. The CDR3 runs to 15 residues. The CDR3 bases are TGTGCCAGCAGTTTCGGACAGCCGGTGAACACTGAAGCTTTCTTT. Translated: CASSFGQPVNTEAFF.

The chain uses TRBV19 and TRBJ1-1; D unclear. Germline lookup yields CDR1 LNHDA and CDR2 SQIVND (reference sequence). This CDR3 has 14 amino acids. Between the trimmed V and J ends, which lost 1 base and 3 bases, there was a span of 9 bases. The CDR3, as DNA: TGTGCCAGTAGTATAGCGCTACCGTACACTGAAGCTTTCTTT. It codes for CASSIALPYTEAFF.

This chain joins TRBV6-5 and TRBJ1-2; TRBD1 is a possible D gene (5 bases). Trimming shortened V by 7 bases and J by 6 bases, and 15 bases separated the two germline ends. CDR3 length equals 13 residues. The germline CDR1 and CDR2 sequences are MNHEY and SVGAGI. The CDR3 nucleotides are TGTGCCAGCACCTACCTGGGGGGGAATGGCTACACCTTC. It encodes CASTYLGGNGYTF.

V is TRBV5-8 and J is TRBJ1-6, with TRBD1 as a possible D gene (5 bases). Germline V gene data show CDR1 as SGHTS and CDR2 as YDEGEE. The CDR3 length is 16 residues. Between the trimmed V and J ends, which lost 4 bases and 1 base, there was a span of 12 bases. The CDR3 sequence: CASSREGISYNSPLHF. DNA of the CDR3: TGTGCCAGCAGCCGCGAGGGGATTTCCTATAATTCACCCCTCCACTTT.

In nucleotides, the CDR3 is TGCGCCAGCAGAGTAGGTGAGAACACTGAAGCTTTCTTT. It codes for CASRVGENTEAFF. The chain uses TRBV5-1 and TRBJ1-1; D is unclear. Germline CDR1 SGHRS, CDR2 YFSETQ. The CDR3 extends over 13 amino acids. V lost 5 bases to trimming and J lost 1 base, with 9 bases between them.

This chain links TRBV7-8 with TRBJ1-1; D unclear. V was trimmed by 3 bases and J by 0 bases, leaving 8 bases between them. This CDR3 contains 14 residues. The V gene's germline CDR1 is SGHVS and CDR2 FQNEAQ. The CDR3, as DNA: TGTGCCAGCAGCTTGGGTGGGATGAACACTGAAGCTTTCTTT. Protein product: CASSLGGMNTEAFF.

The CDR3 here is CASRGGQGIIYEQYF. CDR3 DNA sequence: TGTGCCAGCAGAGGCGGACAGGGAATCATCTACGAGCAGTACTTC. This chain joins TRBV2 and TRBJ2-7, with 8 bases matching TRBD1. CDR3 length: 15 amino acids. V lost 6 bases, J lost 3 bases, and 10 bases stayed unmatched. Germline assignment: CDR1 SNHLY and CDR2 FYNNEI. Full variable domain (outside the CDR3, taken from reference TRBV2 and TRBJ2-7): EPEVTQTPSHQVTQMGQEVILRCVPISNHLYFYWYRQILGQKVEFLVSFYNNEISEKSEIFDDQFSVERPDGSNFTLKIRSTKLEDSAMYFCASRGGQGIIYEQYFGPGTRLTVT.

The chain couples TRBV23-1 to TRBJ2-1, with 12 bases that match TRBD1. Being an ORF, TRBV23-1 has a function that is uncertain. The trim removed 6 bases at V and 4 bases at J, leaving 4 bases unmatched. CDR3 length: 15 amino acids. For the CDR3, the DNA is TGCGCCAGCAGCCGGGACAGGGGGCGATACAATGAGCAGTTCTTC. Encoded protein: CASSRDRGRYNEQFF.

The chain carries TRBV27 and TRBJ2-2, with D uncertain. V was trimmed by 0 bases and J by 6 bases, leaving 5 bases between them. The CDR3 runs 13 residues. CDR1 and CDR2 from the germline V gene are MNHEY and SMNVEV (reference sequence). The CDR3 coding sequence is TGTGCCAGCAGTTTATCCCCGGCCGGGGAGCTGTTTTTT. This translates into CASSLSPAGELFF.

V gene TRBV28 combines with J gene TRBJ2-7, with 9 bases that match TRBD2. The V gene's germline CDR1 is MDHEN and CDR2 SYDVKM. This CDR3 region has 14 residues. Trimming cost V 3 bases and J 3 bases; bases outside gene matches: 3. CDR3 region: CASSLYSGSYEQYF. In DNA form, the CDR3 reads TGTGCCAGCAGTTTGTATAGCGGGAGCTACGAGCAGTACTTC.

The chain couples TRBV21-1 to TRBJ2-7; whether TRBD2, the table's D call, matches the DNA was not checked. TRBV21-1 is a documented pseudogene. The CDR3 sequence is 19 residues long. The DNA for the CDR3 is TGTGCCAGCAGCAAATTTGGTCTCTTGGGCCTAGCGGTAAACTACGAGCAGTACGTC. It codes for CASSKFGLLGLAVNYEQYV.

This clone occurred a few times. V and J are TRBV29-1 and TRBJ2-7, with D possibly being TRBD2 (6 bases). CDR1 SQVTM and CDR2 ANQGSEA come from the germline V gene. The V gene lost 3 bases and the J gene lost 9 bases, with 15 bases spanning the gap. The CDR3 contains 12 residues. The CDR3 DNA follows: TGCAGCGTTGAGCCCGGGGGTGGCGGGCAGTACTTC. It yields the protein CSVEPGGGGQYF.

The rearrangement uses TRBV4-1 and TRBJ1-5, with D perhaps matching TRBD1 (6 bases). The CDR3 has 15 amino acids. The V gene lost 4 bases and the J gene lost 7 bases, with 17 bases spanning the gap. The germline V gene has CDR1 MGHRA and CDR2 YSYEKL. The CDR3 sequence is CASSLEHRDDQPQHF. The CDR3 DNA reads TGCGCCAGCAGCCTCGAGCACAGGGACGACCAGCCCCAGCATTTT.

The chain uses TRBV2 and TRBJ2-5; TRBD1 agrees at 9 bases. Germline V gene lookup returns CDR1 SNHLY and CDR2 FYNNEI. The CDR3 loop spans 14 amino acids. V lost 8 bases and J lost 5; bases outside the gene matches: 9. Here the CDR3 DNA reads TGTGCCAGCGTCCCGGACAGGGGCTGGGAGACCCAGTACTTC. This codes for CASVPDRGWETQYF.

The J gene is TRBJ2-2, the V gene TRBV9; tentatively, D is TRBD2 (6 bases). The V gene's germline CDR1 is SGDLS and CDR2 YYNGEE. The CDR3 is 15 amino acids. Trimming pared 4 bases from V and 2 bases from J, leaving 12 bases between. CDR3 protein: CASSPGTLNTGELFF. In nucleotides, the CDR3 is TGTGCCAGCAGCCCAGGGACTCTTAACACCGGGGAGCTGTTTTTT.

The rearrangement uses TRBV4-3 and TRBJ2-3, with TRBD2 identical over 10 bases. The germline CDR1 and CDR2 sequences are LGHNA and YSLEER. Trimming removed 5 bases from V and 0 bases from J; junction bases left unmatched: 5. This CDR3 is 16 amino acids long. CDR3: CASSDNSGRSTDTQYF. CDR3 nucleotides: TGCGCCAGCAGCGATAATAGCGGGAGGAGCACAGATACGCAGTATTTT.

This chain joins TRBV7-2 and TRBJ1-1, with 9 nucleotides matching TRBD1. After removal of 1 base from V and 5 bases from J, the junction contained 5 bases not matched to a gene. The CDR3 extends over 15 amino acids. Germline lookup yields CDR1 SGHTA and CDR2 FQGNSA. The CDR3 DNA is TGTGCCAGCAGCTTAGAGGCCGGGACAGGGACTGAAGCTTTCTTT. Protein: CASSLEAGTGTEAFF.

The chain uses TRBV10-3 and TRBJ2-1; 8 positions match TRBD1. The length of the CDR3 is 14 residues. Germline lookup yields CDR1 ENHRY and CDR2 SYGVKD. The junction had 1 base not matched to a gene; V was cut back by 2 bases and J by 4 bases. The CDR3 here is CAISEGDRYNEQFF. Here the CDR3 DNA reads TGTGCCATCAGTGAGGGGGACAGGTACAATGAGCAGTTCTTC.

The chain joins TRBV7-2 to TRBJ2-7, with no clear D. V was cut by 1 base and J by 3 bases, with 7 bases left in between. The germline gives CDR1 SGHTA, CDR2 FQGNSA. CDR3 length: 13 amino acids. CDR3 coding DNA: TGTGCCAGCAGCTTAGGTGTCAGCTACGAGCAGTACGTC. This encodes CASSLGVSYEQYV.

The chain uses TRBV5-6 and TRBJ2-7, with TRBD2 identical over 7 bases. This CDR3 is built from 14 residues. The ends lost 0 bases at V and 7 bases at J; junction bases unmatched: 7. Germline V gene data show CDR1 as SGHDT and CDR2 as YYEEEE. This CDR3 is CASSLGHFGGEQYV. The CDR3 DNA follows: TGTGCCAGCAGCTTGGGACACTTCGGGGGGGAGCAGTACGTC.

The CDR3 spells CASSGQGPNYGYTF. In nucleotides, the CDR3 is TGCGCCAGCAGCGGACAGGGCCCTAACTATGGCTACACCTTC. This chain uses TRBV5-1 with TRBJ1-2, with 8 bases that match TRBD1. Germline trimming cut 4 bases from V and 0 bases from J; bases unmatched to any gene: 2. Germline V gene data show CDR1 as SGHRS and CDR2 as YFSETQ. CDR3 length equals 14 residues.

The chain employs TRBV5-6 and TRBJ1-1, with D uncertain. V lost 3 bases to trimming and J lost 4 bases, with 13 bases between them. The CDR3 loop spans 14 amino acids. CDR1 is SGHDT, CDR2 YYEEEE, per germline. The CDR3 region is CASSSLWSLTEAFF. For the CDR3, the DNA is TGTGCCAGCAGCTCCCTATGGTCCCTCACTGAAGCTTTCTTT.